Presented here are 26 T cell receptor beta chains from one specimen sequenced in a study of shared clonotypes between healthy human individuals. Sequencing was performed with immunoSEQ multiplex PCR; in TCRdb, only in-frame clones are kept and a portion is missing. The table shows about 680,000 clones, with about 90% occurring only once. Terminally differentiated effector memory CD45RA+ cells were excluded from the naive CD8 cells, which were CD45RO-negative and positively selected for CCR7. The sequencing input was naive CD8+ T cells sorted from blood. The origin of the receptors is a man aged 25 to 40 in good health.

The CDR3 sequence: CASSQEGMAGLNTGELFF. The CDR3 DNA is TGTGCCAGCAGCCAAGAAGGCATGGCGGGACTAAACACCGGGGAGCTGTTTTTT. The chain combines TRBV14 with TRBJ2-2; 7 bases are shared with TRBD2. Germline V gene lookup returns CDR1 SGHDN and CDR2 FVKESK. The CDR3 spans 18 residues. V gave up 0 bases and J gave up 2 bases; unmatched junction bases: 9.

This chain's CDR3 is CASSVRIRGRNTGELFF. Here the CDR3 DNA reads TGTGCCAGCAGCGTGAGGATCCGCGGACGCAACACCGGGGAGCTGTTTTTT. The V and J genes are TRBV9 and TRBJ2-2; D unresolved. The length of the CDR3 is 17 residues. Trimming took off 2 bases at V and 2 bases at J, with 16 bases between the two ends. Germline CDR1 and CDR2: SGDLS and YYNGEE.

The chain couples TRBV21-1 to TRBJ1-5; no check of the table's D call, TRBD1, against the DNA was made. TRBV21-1 is noted as a pseudogene. CDR3 length equals 19 residues. CDR3 nucleotide sequence: TGTGCCAGCAGCAAGGACCTCGGGACAGGGGGCATTCTTGATCAGCCCCAGCATTTT. Its translation: CASSKDLGTGGILDQPQHF.

This clone was recorded once. This sequence joins TRBV7-9 and TRBJ2-1; 10 positions agree with TRBD2. After removal of 5 bases from V and 9 bases from J, the junction contained 10 bases not matched to a gene. The length of the CDR3 is 15 residues. Germline CDR1 and CDR2: SEHNR and FQNEAQ (reference sequence). The CDR3 region has the DNA TGTGCCAGCAGCCCCGACAGCGGGAGGGCCGCTGAGCAGTTCTTC. The encoded protein is CASSPDSGRAAEQFF.

This chain links TRBV7-9 with TRBJ1-4; D might be TRBD1 (5 bases). CDR1 is SEHNR, CDR2 FQNEAQ, per germline (reference sequence). There are 15 residues in the CDR3. V was shortened by 1 base and J by 7 bases, with 13 bases between the two germline ends. The CDR3 bases are TGTGCCAGCAGCTTAGTAATAAGGGGTACTGAAAAACTGTTTTTT. This sequence encodes CASSLVIRGTEKLFF.

The gene calls are TRBV7-6 and TRBJ2-7, with D perhaps assigned TRBD1 or TRBD2 (7 bases each). The ends were cut back, 2 bases at V and 4 bases at J, with 12 bases in the middle. Germline V gene lookup returns CDR1 SGHVS and CDR2 FNYEAQ. This CDR3 has 14 amino acids. This CDR3 reads CASSLNQGGYEQYF. DNA for the CDR3: TGTGCCAGCAGCTTAAATCAGGGGGGGTACGAGCAGTACTTC.

CDR3 sequence: CASSQGRDRVNNEQFF. DNA for the CDR3: TGTGCCAGCAGTCAAGGCCGGGACAGGGTTAACAATGAGCAGTTCTTC. The gene calls are TRBV27 and TRBJ2-1; TRBD1 matches at 9 bases. CDR3 length: 16 amino acids. Trimming took 5 bases from V and 5 from J; bases not matched to a gene: 10. CDR1 and CDR2 (germline): MNHEY, SMNVEV (reference sequence).

The chain links TRBV28 to TRBJ2-2; TRBD2 matches at 9 bases. The V gene end was trimmed by 11 bases and the J gene end by 2 bases; junction bases not matched to a gene: 6. The V gene's germline CDR1 is MDHEN and CDR2 SYDVKM. CDR3 length equals 14 residues. The CDR3 region is CAGRLAANTGELFF. The CDR3, as DNA: TGTGCCGGTCGACTAGCGGCAAACACCGGGGAGCTGTTTTTT.

The gene calls are TRBV5-6 and TRBJ2-7; no firm D call. Trimming took off 0 bases at V and 3 bases at J, with 7 bases between the two ends. Germline CDR1 reads SGHDT; CDR2 reads YYEEEE. CDR3 length equals 13 residues. CDR3 sequence reads: CASSLVSGYEQYF. Written as DNA, the CDR3 is TGTGCCAGCAGCTTGGTGTCAGGCTACGAGCAGTACTTC.

The chain is built from TRBV4-1 and TRBJ2-7; D is uncertain. Germline V lookup: CDR1 MGHRA, CDR2 YSYEKL. V was clipped by 0 bases and J by 1 base, with 10 bases between them. This CDR3 has 15 residues. This chain's CDR3 is CASSQDTGPSYEQYF. DNA for the CDR3: TGCGCCAGCAGCCAAGATACTGGGCCGTCCTACGAGCAGTACTTC.

This sequence joins TRBV5-3 and TRBJ2-3; 10 bases are shared with TRBD2. TRBV5-3 is placed among ORFs of uncertain function. The CDR3 is 19 residues long. V lost 1 base and J lost 0; bases outside the gene matches: 11. The CDR3 loop reads CARSLIGTSAHTSTDTQYF. CDR3 bases: TGTGCCAGAAGCTTGATTGGGACTAGCGCGCATACTAGCACAGATACGCAGTATTTT.

The chain recombines TRBV7-3 with TRBJ2-1; TRBD2 matches at 9 bases. The CDR3 length is 16 residues. The V gene end was trimmed by 5 bases and the J gene end by 12 bases; junction bases not matched to a gene: 17. Germline values: CDR1 SGHTA, CDR2 FQGTGA. CDR3 sequence reads: CASSPPPAGGGLGQFF. The CDR3 region has the DNA TGTGCCAGCAGCCCCCCACCCGCGGGGGGGGGCCTCGGGCAGTTCTTC.

The CDR3, as DNA: TGTGCCAGTAGTACCCGGACGGTCAGCTACGAGCAGTACTTC. It specifies CASSTRTVSYEQYF. V usage is TRBV19 and J usage is TRBJ2-7; D not resolved. Germline lookup yields CDR1 LNHDA and CDR2 SQIVND (reference sequence). This CDR3 has 14 amino acids. The ends were cut back, 4 bases at V and 3 bases at J, with 13 bases in the middle.

The gene calls are TRBV5-4 and TRBJ2-1, with D possibly TRBD2 on 5 matching bases. With 2 bases removed from V and 9 bases from J, the gap between germline ends came to 6 bases. Per germline, CDR1 SGHNT and CDR2 YYREEE (reference sequence). The CDR3 consists of 11 residues. For the CDR3, the DNA is TGTGCCAGCAGCTTTGGAGGTGAGCAGTTCTTC. Amino acid sequence: CASSFGGEQFF.

This rearrangement joins TRBV19 to TRBJ2-3; 9 bases match TRBD2. CDR1 is LNHDA, CDR2 SQIVND, per germline (reference sequence). CDR3 length equals 16 residues. Trimming took 4 bases from V and 3 from J; bases not matched to a gene: 8. CDR3 coding DNA: TGTGCCAGTAGTAGGTTGGGTAGCGGGAGAACAGATACGCAGTATTTT. It encodes CASSRLGSGRTDTQYF. Supplemented by reference TRBV19 and TRBJ2-3, the full variable domain reads DGGITQSPKYLFRKEGQNVTLSCEQNLNHDAMYWYRQDPGQGLRLIYYSQIVNDFQKGDIAEGYSVSREKKESFPLTVTSAQKNPTAFYLCASSRLGSGRTDTQYFGPGTRLTVL.

The chain joins TRBV27 to TRBJ1-1; 7 nucleotides match TRBD1. The CDR3 spans 17 residues. CDR1 and CDR2 from the germline V gene are MNHEY and SMNVEV (reference sequence). Unmatched junction bases numbered 11, after V lost 4 bases and J lost 0 bases. Here the CDR3 DNA reads TGTGCCAGCAGTTCCCTTGACAGGGCGAACATGAACACTGAAGCTTTCTTT. Its protein product is CASSSLDRANMNTEAFF.

The rearrangement links TRBV5-1 to TRBJ2-7; 14 bases fit TRBD2. Germline V lookup: CDR1 SGHRS, CDR2 YFSETQ. The V segment lost 10 bases and the J segment 7 bases; nucleotides outside the gene matches: 7. CDR3 length: 13 amino acids. CDR3 loop: CAGPRTSGREQYF. The DNA for the CDR3 is TGCGCCGGACCTCGGACTAGCGGGAGGGAGCAGTACTTC.

The chain links TRBV7-6 to TRBJ2-1, with D possibly TRBD2 on 5 matching bases. Germline-derived CDR1 and CDR2 are SGHVS and FNYEAQ. This CDR3 has 12 residues. V shed 5 bases and J shed 6 bases, with 8 bases lying between them. Here the CDR3 reads CASSQSGNEQFF. In DNA, the CDR3 is TGTGCCAGCAGCCAAAGCGGCAATGAGCAGTTCTTC.

V and J are TRBV6-5 and TRBJ2-7; 8 bases align to TRBD2. This CDR3 comprises 14 residues. J gave up 2 bases and V 5 bases, and 5 bases lay outside the gene matches. Germline lookup yields CDR1 MNHEY and CDR2 SVGAGI. The CDR3 DNA reads TGTGCCAGCAGTAGACTAGCGCTCCCCTACGAGCAGTACTTC. This translates into CASSRLALPYEQYF.

The chain uses TRBV4-1 and TRBJ2-7, with D unclear. This CDR3 region has 14 residues. Trimming shortened V by 6 bases and J by 2 bases, and 14 bases separated the two germline ends. Germline-derived CDR1 and CDR2 are MGHRA and YSYEKL. The CDR3 sequence: CASSVAGVTYEQYF. In DNA form, the CDR3 reads TGCGCCAGCAGTGTTGCTGGGGTTACCTACGAGCAGTACTTC.

V gene TRBV7-6 combines with J gene TRBJ2-1; TRBD2 matches at 9 bases. J gave up 4 bases and V 3 bases, and 1 base lay outside the gene matches. Germline CDR1 is SGHVS and CDR2 is FNYEAQ. The CDR3 is 14 amino acids. DNA for the CDR3: TGTGCCAGCAGCTTCACTAGCGGGTACAATGAGCAGTTCTTC. The encoded protein is CASSFTSGYNEQFF.

The chain uses TRBV4-3 and TRBJ2-1; tentatively, D is TRBD2 (6 bases). Germline lookup yields CDR1 LGHNA and CDR2 YSLEER. V was trimmed by 3 bases and J by 6 bases, leaving 15 bases between them. This CDR3 spans 15 amino acids. The CDR3 region has the DNA TGCGCCAGCAGCCATGGGCCGGGACTCCTCAATGAGCAGTTCTTC. This translates into CASSHGPGLLNEQFF.

The V gene is TRBV2, the J gene TRBJ1-1, with D hard to call. Looked up from germline, CDR1 is SNHLY and CDR2 is FYNNEI. V was cut by 8 bases and J by 1 base, with 8 bases left in between. The CDR3 is made up of 12 amino acids. CDR3 nucleotide sequence: TGTGCCAGCGGGATAGCGAACACTGAAGCTTTCTTT. Translated: CASGIANTEAFF.

The rearrangement links TRBV5-1 to TRBJ1-1; D is ambiguous. Germline CDR1 reads SGHRS; CDR2 reads YFSETQ. The CDR3 spans 14 residues. V dropped 0 bases and J dropped 4 bases, with 10 bases sitting between them. This chain's CDR3 is CASSLGFYRTEAFF. In DNA, the CDR3 is TGCGCCAGCAGCTTGGGGTTTTACCGCACTGAAGCTTTCTTT.

The chain recombines TRBV28 with TRBJ2-2; maybe TRBD1 (5 bases). V dropped 3 bases and J dropped 1 base, with 6 bases sitting between them. The CDR3 totals 14 residues. CDR1 and CDR2 from the germline V gene are MDHEN and SYDVKM. The CDR3 is CASSFGQNTGELFF. The CDR3 DNA reads as TGTGCCAGCAGTTTCGGACAGAACACCGGGGAGCTGTTTTTT.

The chain employs TRBV13 and TRBJ2-7; D might be TRBD1 (5 bases). Between the trimmed V and J ends, which lost 2 bases and 3 bases, there was a span of 11 bases. The CDR3 extends over 14 amino acids. CDR1 is PRHDT and CDR2 is FYEKMQ in the germline V gene (reference sequence). The CDR3 DNA reads TGTGCCAGCAGCTTAAGGGGCGGAGTCTACGAGCAGTACTTC. Translation: CASSLRGGVYEQYF.